These 18 T cell receptor beta chains were all obtained from the same sample, sequenced in a study of blood T cell repertoires in COVID-19. Sequencing was performed with immunoSEQ multiplex PCR; in TCRdb, only in-frame clones are kept and a portion is missing. Of around 170,000 clones in the sample, about 91% were seen once. Input material: peripheral blood. These receptors all come from a woman aged 25 to 39 with acute or convalescent COVID-19.

This chain links TRBV21-1 with TRBJ1-2; the table's D call TRBD1 went unverified against the DNA. TRBV21-1 is shown as a pseudogene. This CDR3 spans 15 amino acids. This chain's CDR3 is CASSKMDRINYGYTF. CDR3 nucleotides: TGTGCCAGCAGCAAAATGGACAGAATTAACTATGGCTACACCTTC.

The chain joins TRBV7-9 to TRBJ1-6; D call uncertain. The germline gives CDR1 SEHNR, CDR2 FQNEAQ (reference sequence). This CDR3 is 13 amino acids long. V was shortened by 1 base and J by 8 bases, with 6 bases between the two germline ends. This chain's CDR3 is CASSLVPDSPLHF. The CDR3 DNA reads TGTGCCAGCAGCTTAGTTCCGGATTCACCCCTCCACTTT.

This chain uses TRBV24-1 with TRBJ2-1, with a possible D match to TRBD2 (6 bases). Trimming took 10 bases from V and 5 from J, leaving 14 bases between them. This CDR3 has 13 amino acids. In germline, CDR1 is KGHDR, CDR2 SFDVKD. CDR3 nucleotide sequence: TGTGCCACAAGCCGGGACTTTGACAATGAGCAGTTCTTC. This gives the protein CATSRDFDNEQFF.

The chain links TRBV7-9 to TRBJ2-3; 7 bases match TRBD2. V shed 4 bases, J shed 4 bases, and the junction held 5 bases outside the gene matches. The CDR3 length is 14 residues. CDR1 is SEHNR, CDR2 FQNEAQ, per germline (reference sequence). The CDR3 sequence: CASSSRRGADTQYF. CDR3 nucleotides: TGTGCCAGCAGCTCGCGCCGGGGGGCAGATACGCAGTATTTT.

The chain has TRBV6-5 and TRBJ2-3; D is possibly TRBD1 (6 bases). This CDR3 has 15 amino acids. Germline V gene lookup returns CDR1 MNHEY and CDR2 SVGAGI. Trimming pared 6 bases from V and 5 bases from J, leaving 18 bases between. The CDR3 is CASSPQARGGDTQYF. DNA of the CDR3: TGTGCCAGCAGCCCCCAGGCCCGAGGGGGAGATACGCAGTATTTT.

This clone has a handful of counts. Mismatch with germline at one junction end may stem from a read error. The rearrangement links TRBV5-4 to TRBJ1-6; a possible D gene is TRBD1 (6 bases). CDR3 length: 12 amino acids. Germline V gene sequence: CDR1 SGHNT, CDR2 YYREEE (reference sequence). The CDR3 DNA follows: TGTGCCAGCAGCCTAAACAGGGAGAGTTATTCCTTT. Translating it yields CASSLNRESYSF.

V gene TRBV6-4 combines with J gene TRBJ2-3; 7 positions match TRBD1. Looked up from germline, CDR1 is MRHNA and CDR2 is SNTAGT. V trimming: 3 bases; J trimming: 8 bases; junction bases outside the gene matches: 5. The CDR3 runs 13 residues. The CDR3 is CASSEQGDGTQYF. For the CDR3, the DNA is TGTGCCAGCAGTGAGCAGGGGGATGGTACGCAGTATTTT.

The V and J genes are TRBV30 and TRBJ1-4, with 8 bases that match TRBD1. Germline loops: CDR1 GTSNPN, CDR2 SVGIG (reference sequence). The CDR3 contains 13 residues. The CDR3 loop reads CAQTGTGGEKLFF. For the CDR3, the DNA is TGTGCTCAAACCGGGACAGGAGGCGAAAAACTGTTTTTT.

The chain has TRBV11-2 and TRBJ2-5; a possible D gene is TRBD2 (6 bases). The CDR3 is made up of 14 amino acids. CDR1 and CDR2 from the germline V gene are SGHAT and FQNNGV. V was cut by 2 bases and J by 9 bases, with 16 bases left in between. The CDR3 protein is CASSLLRQRGAQYF. Here the CDR3 DNA reads TGTGCCAGCAGCTTACTAAGACAGCGCGGGGCCCAGTACTTC.

The chain is built from TRBV2 and TRBJ1-5; 7 bases agree with TRBD1. Germline CDR1 is SNHLY and CDR2 is FYNNEI. The V segment lost 1 base and the J segment 7 bases; nucleotides outside the gene matches: 4. CDR3 size: 14 residues. CDR3 in DNA: TGTGCCAGCAGTGAAGGACAGGGCGGACAGCCCCAGCATTTT. Its protein product is CASSEGQGGQPQHF.

The chain joins TRBV27 to TRBJ1-1; D may be TRBD1 (5 bases). Germline V gene sequence: CDR1 MNHEY, CDR2 SMNVEV (reference sequence). The CDR3 contains 13 residues. Trimming pared 2 bases from V and 6 bases from J, leaving 10 bases between. The CDR3 here is CASSLAGYSEAFF. The CDR3 DNA reads TGTGCCAGCAGTTTAGCAGGGTACTCTGAAGCTTTCTTT.

CDR3 protein: CASSQAAGVQHF. The CDR3 bases are TGTGCCAGCAGCCAAGCCGCAGGGGTCCAGCATTTT. The rearrangement uses TRBV3-1 (or the pseudogene TRBV3-2) and TRBJ1-5, with a tentative D call TRBD1 (6 bases). This CDR3 has 12 residues. Trimming shortened V by 1 base and J by 12 bases, and 10 bases separated the two germline ends. Germline V gene lookup returns CDR1 LGHDT and CDR2 YNNKEL (reference sequence).

This chain connects TRBV19 to TRBJ2-1; 12 nucleotides align to TRBD2. The germline V gene has CDR1 LNHDA and CDR2 SQIVND (reference sequence). The CDR3 has 17 amino acids. V lost 1 base to trimming and J lost 7 bases; unmatched junction nucleotides: 8. The DNA of the CDR3 is TGTGCCAGTAGTATAGGTGCGACTAGCGGGAGTTGGAATGAGCAGTTCTTC. It yields the protein CASSIGATSGSWNEQFF.

The chain employs TRBV5-6 and TRBJ2-7, with 7 bases identical to TRBD1. Germline V lookup: CDR1 SGHDT, CDR2 YYEEEE. The CDR3 consists of 14 residues. With 4 bases clipped from V and 7 bases from J, the junction kept 11 bases outside the gene matches. In nucleotides, the CDR3 is TGTGCCAGCAGCACAGGACAGGACCTCGAAGAGCAGTACTTC. Its protein is CASSTGQDLEEQYF.

CDR3 sequence reads: CASSVRGADSYEQYF. The CDR3 bases are TGTGCCAGCAGCGTAAGGGGCGCCGACTCCTACGAGCAGTACTTC. The rearrangement joins TRBV9 to TRBJ2-7; a possible D gene is TRBD1 (5 bases). From germline, CDR1 is SGDLS and CDR2 YYNGEE. The V gene lost 1 base and the J gene lost 0 bases, with 11 bases spanning the gap. This CDR3 has 15 residues.

The rearrangement links TRBV7-2 to TRBJ1-1, with 7 bases identical to TRBD1. The CDR3 spans 15 residues. From germline, CDR1 is SGHTA and CDR2 FQGNSA. The V segment lost 1 base and the J segment 6 bases; nucleotides outside the gene matches: 8. The CDR3 protein is CASSLGAGGEAEAFF. In nucleotides, the CDR3 is TGTGCCAGCAGCTTAGGGGCAGGGGGAGAAGCTGAAGCTTTCTTT. Combining the CDR3 with reference TRBV7-2 and TRBJ1-1 gives the whole variable domain GAGVSQSPSNKVTEKGKDVELRCDPISGHTALYWYRQSLGQGLEFLIYFQGNSAPDKSGLPSDRFSAERTGGSVSTLTIQRTQQEDSAVYLCASSLGAGGEAEAFFGQGTRLTVV.

This clone was counted between two and nine times. V usage is TRBV6-1 and J usage is TRBJ2-3; tentative D call: TRBD1 (6 bases). This CDR3 has 16 residues. Trimming took 4 bases from V and 6 from J, leaving 20 bases between them. Per germline, CDR1 MNHNS and CDR2 SASEGT. The CDR3, as DNA: TGTGCCAGCAGTGGGCTTCTCAGGGCCCAGGGGGATACGCAGTATTTT. The encoded protein is CASSGLLRAQGDTQYF.

This clone was detected only a few times. The gene calls are TRBV9 and TRBJ1-3; D may be TRBD1 (5 bases). The germline V gene encodes CDR1 SGDLS and CDR2 YYNGEE. Between the trimmed V and J ends, which lost 4 bases and 0 bases, there was a span of 14 bases. The CDR3 contains 16 residues. The CDR3 loop is CASSPQTGFSGNTIYF. Here the CDR3 DNA reads TGTGCCAGCAGCCCACAAACAGGTTTCTCTGGAAACACCATATATTTT.